Following are 29 T cell receptor beta chains from one sample sequenced in a study of immune evolution from preneoplasia to lung adenocarcinoma. Assay used: immunoSEQ multiplex PCR; TCRdb lists only in-frame clones, some missing. The sample lists about 9,800 clones, about four fifths seen once, with over 10% in the top ten. The sequencing sample was made of FFPE lung adenocarcinoma in situ tissue. The receptors shown here come from a person of 80 years or more with lung adenocarcinoma.

This sequence joins TRBV11-2 and TRBJ2-2; tentatively, D is TRBD1 (6 bases). V was cut by 5 bases and J by 1 base, with 11 bases left in between. CDR1 is SGHAT, CDR2 FQNNGV, per germline. The CDR3 consists of 15 residues. CDR3 in DNA: TGTGCCAGCAGCCCAGGACAGAGGAACACCGGGGAGCTGTTTTTT. Its translation is CASSPGQRNTGELFF.

The chain couples TRBV7-9 to TRBJ2-5; TRBD2 matches at 10 bases. Per germline, CDR1 SEHNR and CDR2 FQNEAQ (reference sequence). This CDR3 contains 15 residues. Trimming cost V 3 bases and J 5 bases; bases outside gene matches: 6. The CDR3 is CASSFLLAGTETQYF. The CDR3 DNA reads as TGTGCCAGCAGCTTTCTACTAGCGGGGACCGAGACCCAGTACTTC.

This chain joins TRBV4-3 and TRBJ2-3; a possible D gene is TRBD2 (5 bases). CDR1 and CDR2 from the germline V gene are LGHNA and YSLEER. This CDR3 spans 13 amino acids. V gave up 8 bases and J gave up 2 bases, with 11 bases separating them. The CDR3 nucleotides are TGCGCCAGCTCGGAGGAGGCCACAGATACGCAGTATTTT. Its translation is CASSEEATDTQYF.

Here the CDR3 DNA reads TGTGCCAGCTCACCAGGCTCCTACAATGAGCAGTTCTTC. Translating it yields CASSPGSYNEQFF. The chain carries TRBV18 and TRBJ2-1; D not resolved. The CDR3 totals 13 residues. Germline lookup yields CDR1 KGHSH and CDR2 LQKENI. The V and J ends lost 2 bases and 0 bases respectively, with 2 bases between them.

This clone was observed a handful of times. The chain recombines TRBV30 with TRBJ2-7; TRBD2 matches at 8 bases. J was trimmed by 1 base and V by 1 base; bases with no gene match: 9. Germline-derived CDR1 and CDR2 are GTSNPN and SVGIG (reference sequence). The CDR3 totals 16 residues. CDR3 residues: CAWSAFSSGRSYEQYF. Here the CDR3 DNA reads TGTGCCTGGAGTGCCTTTTCGAGCGGGAGATCCTACGAGCAGTACTTC.

The chain uses TRBV5-4 and TRBJ2-1; 7 bases map to TRBD1. The CDR3 runs to 15 residues. CDR1 is SGHNT, CDR2 YYREEE, per germline (reference sequence). J was trimmed by 4 bases and V by 1 base; bases with no gene match: 5. The CDR3 spells CASSLPGQTYNEQFF. In DNA, the CDR3 is TGTGCCAGCAGCTTGCCGGGACAGACTTACAATGAGCAGTTCTTC.

The chain links TRBV14 to TRBJ2-1, with D perhaps assigned TRBD1 or TRBD2 (5 bases each). The V gene lost 4 bases and the J gene lost 5 bases, with 21 bases spanning the gap. There are 17 residues in the CDR3. CDR1 is SGHDN, CDR2 FVKESK, per germline. CDR3 sequence: CASSRQLPGTSHNEQFF. DNA of the CDR3: TGTGCCAGCAGCCGGCAGTTGCCAGGGACCTCGCACAATGAGCAGTTCTTC.

The chain is built from TRBV7-8 and TRBJ1-2; TRBD1 matches at 8 bases. With V trimmed by 1 base and J by 6 bases, 4 bases remained unmatched. In germline, CDR1 is SGHVS, CDR2 FQNEAQ. The CDR3 loop spans 14 amino acids. This CDR3 reads CASSLVAGGNGYTF. In DNA form, the CDR3 reads TGTGCCAGCAGCTTAGTTGCAGGGGGCAATGGCTACACCTTC.

J is TRBJ2-5 and V is TRBV6-6; tentatively, D is TRBD2 (5 bases). Germline-derived CDR1 and CDR2 are MNHNY and SVGAGI (reference sequence). This CDR3 is built from 14 residues. The germline V and J ends were trimmed by 5 bases and 5 bases, with 15 bases remaining between them. The CDR3 region is CASSPRAGRETQYF. CDR3 nucleotides: TGTGCCAGCAGTCCCCGGGCGGGTAGGGAGACCCAGTACTTC.

The CDR3 DNA follows: TGTGCCAGCAGCTTAGGAGCTAGCGGGGTCGATGAGCAGTTCTTC. Amino acids: CASSLGASGVDEQFF. The chain is built from TRBV7-2 and TRBJ2-1; 9 bases are shared with TRBD2. The CDR3 is 15 amino acids. The junction had 6 bases not matched to a gene; V was cut back by 1 base and J by 8 bases. The V gene's germline CDR1 is SGHTA and CDR2 FQGNSA.

This clone was counted a few times. This rearrangement joins TRBV2 to TRBJ2-1, with a weak D call TRBD1 (5 bases). Germline V lookup: CDR1 SNHLY, CDR2 FYNNEI. The V end was cut by 8 bases, the J end by 3 bases, with 11 bases between. The CDR3 length is 13 residues. Here the CDR3 DNA reads TGTGCCAGCGATTGGGGCATCTACAATGAGCAGTTCTTC. It yields the protein CASDWGIYNEQFF.

The gene calls are TRBV28 and TRBJ1-6, with D uncertain. The CDR3 covers 16 residues. Trimming removed 6 bases at V and 0 bases at J, with 12 bases between. Germline loops: CDR1 MDHEN, CDR2 SYDVKM. CDR3: CASRPFPSSYNSPLHF. The CDR3 DNA reads TGTGCCAGCAGGCCTTTCCCGAGCTCCTATAATTCACCCCTCCACTTT.

The chain uses TRBV5-1 and TRBJ1-2, with D possibly being TRBD1 (6 bases). Per the germline V gene, CDR1 is SGHRS and CDR2 is YFSETQ. The CDR3 is 15 residues long. V was trimmed by 2 bases and J by 4 bases, leaving 15 bases between them. The CDR3 sequence: CASSLRAGDFYGYTF. CDR3 bases: TGCGCCAGCAGCTTAAGGGCAGGGGATTTCTATGGCTACACCTTC.

The rearrangement links TRBV6-5 to TRBJ1-4; maybe TRBD1 (6 bases). Germline CDR1 MNHEY, CDR2 SVGAGI. V shed 6 bases and J shed 8 bases, with 19 bases lying between them. This CDR3 contains 15 residues. In DNA form, the CDR3 reads TGTGCCAGCAGCCTCTCGGGGGGCCATGACGAAAAACTGTTTTTT. Protein product: CASSLSGGHDEKLFF.

This chain connects TRBV28 to TRBJ1-2; D is unresolved. CDR1 and CDR2 (germline): MDHEN, SYDVKM. With 7 bases removed from V and 2 bases from J, the gap between germline ends came to 14 bases. CDR3 length: 14 residues. CDR3 sequence: CASTPTLGNYGYTF. DNA for the CDR3: TGTGCCAGCACTCCTACCCTGGGGAACTATGGCTACACCTTC.

The chain recombines TRBV30 with TRBJ1-5, with 8 bases aligning to TRBD1. From germline, CDR1 is GTSNPN and CDR2 SVGIG (reference sequence). The CDR3 is made up of 15 amino acids. Losses at the gene ends were 3 bases for V and 0 bases for J; bases not matched to a gene: 4. CDR3 nucleotides: TGTGCCTGGAGCCAGACAGGGGTTAGCAATCAGCCCCAGCATTTT. It translates to CAWSQTGVSNQPQHF.

The CDR3 DNA reads TGTGCCAGCAGCCCCCGAGGGGGAGCGGGGGGGGGAGATACGCAGTATTTT. It is translated as CASSPRGGAGGGDTQYF. This sequence joins TRBV11-3 and TRBJ2-3; 10 bases match TRBD2. CDR3 size: 17 residues. V gave up 5 bases and J gave up 5 bases; unmatched junction bases: 13. In germline, CDR1 is SGHNT, CDR2 YENEEA. The entire variable domain, with the rest obtained from reference TRBV11-3 and TRBJ2-3, is as follows: EAGVVQSPRYKIIEKKQPVAFWCNPISGHNTLYWYLQNLGQGPELLIRYENEEAVDDSQLPKDRFSAERLKGVDSTLKIQPAELGDSAVYLCASSPRGGAGGGDTQYFGPGTRLTVL.

The chain employs TRBV6-6 and TRBJ2-2; TRBD1 aligns across 9 bases. In germline, CDR1 is MNHNY, CDR2 SVGAGI (reference sequence). Unmatched junction bases numbered 11, after V lost 6 bases and J lost 9 bases. CDR3 size: 15 residues. The CDR3 DNA reads TGTGCCAGCAGCCTTAGGACAGGGGATAGCTGGGAGCTGTTTTTT. It is translated as CASSLRTGDSWELFF.

The chain couples TRBV7-9 to TRBJ1-4; TRBD1 is a possible D gene (5 bases). The ends were cut back, 5 bases at V and 2 bases at J, with 15 bases in the middle. Germline V CDR1 and CDR2: SEHNR, FQNEAQ (reference sequence). The CDR3 is 16 residues long. The CDR3 sequence: CASSKDLRGTNEKLFF. The CDR3 DNA is TGTGCCAGCAGCAAGGACCTACGGGGGACTAATGAAAAACTGTTTTTT.

Notes on this clone: The junction departs from the called germline gene at one end, perhaps through a read error. The chain has TRBV5-1 and TRBJ2-3, with D perhaps matching TRBD2 (5 bases). The CDR3 has 13 amino acids. Per the germline V gene, CDR1 is SGHRS and CDR2 is YFSETQ. The CDR3 reads CTSSTSQADTQYF. For the CDR3, the DNA is TGCACCAGCAGTACTAGTCAGGCAGATACGCAGTATTTT. The variable domain in full, completed from reference TRBV5-1 and TRBJ2-3, reads KAGVTQTPRYLIKTRGQQVTLSCSPISGHRSVSWYQQTPGQGLQFLFEYFSETQRNKGNFPGRFSGRQFSNSRSEMNVSTLELGDSALYLCTSSTSQADTQYFGPGTRLTVL.

The rearrangement uses TRBV6-5 and TRBJ1-2; D perhaps matches TRBD1 (5 bases). Germline V lookup: CDR1 MNHEY, CDR2 SVGAGI. Trimming stripped 10 bases from V and 6 bases from J, with 21 bases between. The CDR3 is 14 amino acids. The CDR3 DNA reads as TGTGCCACTTCATTTCAGGGCGGGTCAGATGGCTACACCTTC. Its translation: CATSFQGGSDGYTF.

In DNA form, the CDR3 reads TGTGCCACCAGCAGAGATTTAGGGCCAGTGGCCTACGAGCAGTACTTC. It is translated as CATSRDLGPVAYEQYF. The chain joins TRBV15 to TRBJ2-7, with unresolved D. The CDR3 is 16 residues long. Germline CDR1 reads LNHNV; CDR2 reads YYDKDF (reference sequence). V gave up 0 bases and J gave up 2 bases, with 14 bases separating them.

This chain links TRBV2 with TRBJ1-3; D is undetermined. CDR3 size: 14 residues. Germline CDR1 SNHLY, CDR2 FYNNEI. V was trimmed by 2 bases and J by 4 bases, leaving 9 bases between them. For the CDR3, the DNA is TGTGCCAGCAGTGAAAGGGCAGTGGGAAACACCATATATTTT. It codes for CASSERAVGNTIYF.

This sequence joins TRBV5-1 and TRBJ2-1; TRBD2 aligns across 7 bases. Germline lookup yields CDR1 SGHRS and CDR2 YFSETQ. The CDR3 contains 16 residues. V gave up 4 bases and J gave up 1 base; unmatched junction bases: 8. The chain's CDR3 is CASSDLADVSYNEQFF. In DNA form, the CDR3 reads TGCGCCAGCAGCGACCTAGCGGACGTTTCCTACAATGAGCAGTTCTTC.

This rearrangement joins TRBV11-2 to TRBJ2-3; D possibly uses TRBD1 or TRBD2 (5 bases each). Germline CDR1 SGHAT, CDR2 FQNNGV. The CDR3 is made up of 12 amino acids. V was pared by 8 bases and J by 6 bases, with 12 bases between. The CDR3 is CASGDLGDTQYF. CDR3 coding DNA: TGTGCCAGCGGGGACCTCGGGGATACGCAGTATTTT.

This rearrangement joins TRBV28 to TRBJ2-7; D is undetermined. Germline loops: CDR1 MDHEN, CDR2 SYDVKM. V lost 1 base to trimming and J lost 2 bases, with 9 bases between them. The CDR3 spans 14 residues. CDR3 loop: CASSLSPQAYEQYF. In nucleotides, the CDR3 is TGTGCCAGCAGTTTATCCCCCCAGGCCTACGAGCAGTACTTC.

V usage is TRBV11-3 and J usage is TRBJ1-1, with D unresolved. The length of the CDR3 is 15 residues. Germline lookup yields CDR1 SGHNT and CDR2 YENEEA. V lost 0 bases to trimming and J lost 5 bases, with 13 bases between them. The CDR3 nucleotides read TGTGCCAGCAGCTTAGATCCTCTGGGGAGGACTGAAGCTTTCTTT. This gives the protein CASSLDPLGRTEAFF. The variable domain in full, completed from reference TRBV11-3 and TRBJ1-1, reads EAGVVQSPRYKIIEKKQPVAFWCNPISGHNTLYWYLQNLGQGPELLIRYENEEAVDDSQLPKDRFSAERLKGVDSTLKIQPAELGDSAVYLCASSLDPLGRTEAFFGQGTRLTVV.

Of note for this clone: Other DNA sequences in the sample encode the same CDR3. The genes are TRBV29-1 and TRBJ1-6; D is perhaps TRBD1 (6 bases). With 5 bases removed from V and 9 bases from J, the gap between germline ends came to 17 bases. CDR3 length: 14 amino acids. CDR1 and CDR2 from the germline V gene are SQVTM and ANQGSEA. CDR3 sequence (DNA): TGCAGCGTTTCCGAGACAGGAACTTCTTCACCCCTCCACTTT. As protein: CSVSETGTSSPLHF.

The rearrangement links TRBV4-1 to TRBJ2-3, with D tentatively TRBD2 (6 bases). From germline, CDR1 is MGHRA and CDR2 YSYEKL. V was cut by 0 bases and J by 1 base, with 20 bases left in between. This CDR3 has 19 residues. CDR3 residues: CASSQDPGSGEVGTDTQYF. The CDR3 coding sequence is TGCGCCAGCAGCCAAGATCCTGGGTCCGGGGAGGTCGGCACAGATACGCAGTATTTT.